This T cell receptor (beta chain) was recovered during a study of patients and donors after allogeneic stem cell transplantation. TCRdb recomputed calls from the RT-PCR reads with MiXCR, one row per CDR3 protein. The sample has about 960,000 distinct CDR3 sequences, about a sixth seen once. CDR3 length: 11 amino acids. Trimming left V 10 bases short and J 6 bases short, with 10 bases between. Per germline, CDR1 SNHLY and CDR2 FYNNEI. This clonotype occurred a few times. The sample comprised blood, either unsorted or a sorted T cell fraction (not recorded which). The J gene is TRBJ2-4, the V gene TRBV2; TRBD2 might be the D (6 bases). This receptor was identified in a human donor who was either an allogeneic HSCT recipient or a stem cell or donor lymphocyte infusion donor (not recorded which). It is not recorded whose cells these are; they may come from a transplant donor. CDR3 residues: CATLGGNIQYF. CDR3 bases: TGTGCCACCCTCGGGGGAAACATTCAGTACTTC.